Only one count was recorded for the clone carrying this TCR beta chain. The data were taken from a study of blood T cell repertoires in COVID-19. In the original workflow: It was from reference gene primer amplification that nucleated cell counts were estimated. Repertoires were generated with immunoSEQ multiplex PCR, while TCRdb's copy carries only in-frame clones and drops some. Clonal size and the V and J genes are those of that table, whereas D and trimming came from the DNA. The table records hundreds of thousands of clones, around nine tenths of them present only once. The origin of this receptor is a middle-aged man with acute or convalescent COVID-19. The sample consisted of peripheral blood.

CDR3 sequence (DNA): TGTGCCAGCTCACCAGAGGGGGCCTATGGCTACACCTTC. Translation: CASSPEGAYGYTF. J is TRBJ1-2 and V is TRBV18; 7 bases match TRBD1. Per the germline V gene, CDR1 is KGHSH and CDR2 is LQKENI. Trimming took 2 bases from V and 4 from J; bases not matched to a gene: 1. The CDR3 has 13 amino acids.